This T cell receptor (beta chain) was sequenced for a study of blood T cells in healthy people across ages. Study-level findings and limits: Expanded clonotype shifts may have been confounded, as the donors had an unknown CMV status.

The CDR3 covers 16 residues. Germline CDR1 KGHSH, CDR2 LQKENI. Trimming cost V 3 bases and J 5 bases; bases outside gene matches: 11. Primed by a sample-barcoded 5' primer and a J-beta primer mix, a second PCR proceeded for 7 to 11 cycles. Tagging of each cDNA molecule was performed by a template-switch adaptor with 12 random nucleotides. TCRdb analysed the 5' RACE reads with MiXCR anew, one entry per CDR3 protein. Seen here are hundreds of thousands of distinct CDR3 sequences, roughly 20% observed once, and the top ten hold 3.5% to 4%. In this sample, this clonotype turned up a few times. The antigen is not known.

Input material: blood. J is TRBJ2-3 and V is TRBV18; 7 positions agree with TRBD1. The clonotype comes from an older man in good health. The CDR3 spells CASSPFMSRGQDTQYF. CDR3 nucleotides: TGTGCCAGCTCACCGTTCATGTCGAGGGGGCAAGATACGCAGTATTTT.